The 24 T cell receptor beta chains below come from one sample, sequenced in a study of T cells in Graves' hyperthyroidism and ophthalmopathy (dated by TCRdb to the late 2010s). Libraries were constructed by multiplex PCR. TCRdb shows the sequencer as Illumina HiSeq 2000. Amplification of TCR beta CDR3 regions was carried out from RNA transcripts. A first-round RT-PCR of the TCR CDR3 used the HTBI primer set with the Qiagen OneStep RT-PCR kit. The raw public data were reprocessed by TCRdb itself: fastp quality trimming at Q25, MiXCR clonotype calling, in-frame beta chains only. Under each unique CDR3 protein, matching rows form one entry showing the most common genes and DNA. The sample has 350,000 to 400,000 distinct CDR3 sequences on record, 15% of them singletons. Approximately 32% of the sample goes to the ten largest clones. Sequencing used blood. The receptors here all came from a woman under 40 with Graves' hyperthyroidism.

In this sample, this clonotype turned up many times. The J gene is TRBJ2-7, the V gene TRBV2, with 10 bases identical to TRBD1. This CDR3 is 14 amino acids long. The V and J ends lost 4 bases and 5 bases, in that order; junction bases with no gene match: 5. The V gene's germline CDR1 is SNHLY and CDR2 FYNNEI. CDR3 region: CASSAGQGSDEQYF. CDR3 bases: TGTGCCAGCAGTGCGGGACAGGGGAGTGACGAGCAGTACTTC.

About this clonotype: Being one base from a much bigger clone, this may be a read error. Here the CDR3 reads CATGLGAVGTQYF. In DNA form, the CDR3 reads TGTGCCACCGGACTGGGGGCGGTGGGGACCCAGTACTTC. This chain connects TRBV12-3 or TRBV12-4 to TRBJ2-5; tentative D call: TRBD1 (6 bases). CDR3 size: 13 residues. The V gene lost 10 bases and the J gene lost 7 bases, with 19 bases spanning the gap.

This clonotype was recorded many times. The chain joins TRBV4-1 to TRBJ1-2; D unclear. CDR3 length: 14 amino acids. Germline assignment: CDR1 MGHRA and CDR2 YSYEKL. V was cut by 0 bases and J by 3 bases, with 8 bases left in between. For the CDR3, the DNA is TGCGCCAGCAGCCAAGATTTAGGCCACTATGGCTACACCTTC. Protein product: CASSQDLGHYGYTF.

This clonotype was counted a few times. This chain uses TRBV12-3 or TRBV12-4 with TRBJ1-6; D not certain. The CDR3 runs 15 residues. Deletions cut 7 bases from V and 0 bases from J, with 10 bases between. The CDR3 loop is CASKQQSSYNSPLHF. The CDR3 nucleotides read TGTGCCAGCAAGCAGCAAAGCTCCTATAATTCACCCCTCCACTTT.

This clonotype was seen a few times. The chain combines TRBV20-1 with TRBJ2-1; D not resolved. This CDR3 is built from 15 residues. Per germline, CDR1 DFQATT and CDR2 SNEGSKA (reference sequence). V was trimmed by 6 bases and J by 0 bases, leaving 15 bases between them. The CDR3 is CSAWSTLLSYNEQFF. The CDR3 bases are TGCAGTGCCTGGTCCACTCTTCTCTCCTACAATGAGCAGTTCTTC.

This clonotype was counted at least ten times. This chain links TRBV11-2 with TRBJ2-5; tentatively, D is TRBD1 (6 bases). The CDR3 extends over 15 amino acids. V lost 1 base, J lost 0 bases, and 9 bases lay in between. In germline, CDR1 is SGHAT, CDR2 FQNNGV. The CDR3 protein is CASSLAGQNQETQYF. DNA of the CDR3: TGTGCCAGCAGCTTAGCCGGACAGAACCAAGAGACCCAGTACTTC.

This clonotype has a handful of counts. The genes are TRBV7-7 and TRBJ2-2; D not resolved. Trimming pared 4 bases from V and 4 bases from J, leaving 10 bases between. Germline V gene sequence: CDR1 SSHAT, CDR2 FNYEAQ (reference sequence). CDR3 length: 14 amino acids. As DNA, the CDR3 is TGTGCCAGCAGCTCGGTAGGAGTCACCGGGGAGCTGTTTTTT. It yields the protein CASSSVGVTGELFF.

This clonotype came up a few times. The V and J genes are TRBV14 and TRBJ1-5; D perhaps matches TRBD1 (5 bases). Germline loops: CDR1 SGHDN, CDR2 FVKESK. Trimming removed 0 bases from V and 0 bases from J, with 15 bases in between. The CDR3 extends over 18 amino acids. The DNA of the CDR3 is TGTGCCAGCAGCCAAGATTACCGCCAGGGATATAGCAATCAGCCCCAGCATTTT. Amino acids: CASSQDYRQGYSNQPQHF.

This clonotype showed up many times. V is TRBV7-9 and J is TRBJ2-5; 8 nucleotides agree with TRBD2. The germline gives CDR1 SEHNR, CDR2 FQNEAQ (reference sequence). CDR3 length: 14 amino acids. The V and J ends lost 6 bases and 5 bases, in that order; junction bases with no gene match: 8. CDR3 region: CASRVTSGGETQYF. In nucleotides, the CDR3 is TGTGCCAGCAGGGTTACTAGCGGAGGGGAGACCCAGTACTTC.

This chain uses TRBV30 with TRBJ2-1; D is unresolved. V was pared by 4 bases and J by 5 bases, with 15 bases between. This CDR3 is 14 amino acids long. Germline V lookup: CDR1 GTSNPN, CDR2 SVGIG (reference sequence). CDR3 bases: TGTGCCTGGAATAGCAGAGCTCGGGACAATGAGCAGTTCTTC. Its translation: CAWNSRARDNEQFF. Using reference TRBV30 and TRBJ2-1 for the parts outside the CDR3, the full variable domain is SQTIHQWPATLVQPVGSPLSLECTVEGTSNPNLYWYRQAAGRGLQLLFYSVGIGQISSEVPQNLSASRPQDRQFILSSKKLLLSDSGFYLCAWNSRARDNEQFFGPGTRLTVL.

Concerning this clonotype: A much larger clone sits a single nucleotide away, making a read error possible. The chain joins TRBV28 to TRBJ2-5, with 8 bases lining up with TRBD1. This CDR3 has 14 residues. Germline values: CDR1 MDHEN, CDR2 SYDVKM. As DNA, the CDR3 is TGTGCCAGCAGTCCACAGGGGGTGGGAGAGACCAAGTACTTC. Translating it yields CASSPQGVGETKYF.

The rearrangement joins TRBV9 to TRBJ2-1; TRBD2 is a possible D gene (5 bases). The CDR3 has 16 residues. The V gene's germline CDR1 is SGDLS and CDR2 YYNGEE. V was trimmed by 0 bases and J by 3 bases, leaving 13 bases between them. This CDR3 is CASSVGAAVNYNEQFF. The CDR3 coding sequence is TGTGCCAGCAGCGTAGGAGCAGCGGTGAACTACAATGAGCAGTTCTTC.

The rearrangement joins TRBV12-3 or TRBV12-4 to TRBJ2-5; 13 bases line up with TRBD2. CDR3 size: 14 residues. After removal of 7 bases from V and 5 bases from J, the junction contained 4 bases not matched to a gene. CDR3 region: CASKGLAGVETQYF. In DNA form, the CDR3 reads TGTGCCAGCAAAGGACTAGCGGGAGTGGAGACCCAGTACTTC.

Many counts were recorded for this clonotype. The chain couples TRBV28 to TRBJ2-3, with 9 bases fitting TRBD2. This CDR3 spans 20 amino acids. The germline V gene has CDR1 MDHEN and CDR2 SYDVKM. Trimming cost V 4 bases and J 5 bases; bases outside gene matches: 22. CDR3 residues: CASSWVRQEVVAGGLDTQYF. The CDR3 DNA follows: TGTGCCAGCAGTTGGGTGAGGCAGGAGGTCGTGGCGGGAGGGCTAGATACGCAGTATTTT.

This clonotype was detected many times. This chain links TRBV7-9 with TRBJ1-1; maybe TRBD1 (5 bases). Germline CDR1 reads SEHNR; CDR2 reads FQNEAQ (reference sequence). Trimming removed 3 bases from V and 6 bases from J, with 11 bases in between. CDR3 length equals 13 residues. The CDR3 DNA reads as TGTGCCAGCAGCTTCGAAGAGGGACCTGAAGCTTTCTTT. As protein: CASSFEEGPEAFF. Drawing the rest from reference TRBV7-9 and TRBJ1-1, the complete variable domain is DTGVSQNPRHKITKRGQNVTFRCDPISEHNRLYWYRQTLGQGPEFLTYFQNEAQLEKSRLLSDRFSAERPKGSFSTLEIQRTEQGDSAMYLCASSFEEGPEAFFGQGTRLTVV.

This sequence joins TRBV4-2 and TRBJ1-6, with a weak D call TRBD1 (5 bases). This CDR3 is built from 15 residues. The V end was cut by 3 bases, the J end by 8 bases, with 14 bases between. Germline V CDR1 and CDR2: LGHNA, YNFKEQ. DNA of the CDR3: TGTGCCAGCAGCCAGGGCAGGGTAGATTATTCACCCCTCCACTTT. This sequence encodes CASSQGRVDYSPLHF.

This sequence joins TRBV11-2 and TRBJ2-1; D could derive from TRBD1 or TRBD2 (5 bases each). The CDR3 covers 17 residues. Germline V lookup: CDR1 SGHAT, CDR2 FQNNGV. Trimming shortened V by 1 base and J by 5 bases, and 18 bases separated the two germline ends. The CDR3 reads CASSLGGLRDGHNEQFF. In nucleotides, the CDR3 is TGTGCCAGCAGCTTAGGAGGCCTCCGGGACGGCCACAATGAGCAGTTCTTC.

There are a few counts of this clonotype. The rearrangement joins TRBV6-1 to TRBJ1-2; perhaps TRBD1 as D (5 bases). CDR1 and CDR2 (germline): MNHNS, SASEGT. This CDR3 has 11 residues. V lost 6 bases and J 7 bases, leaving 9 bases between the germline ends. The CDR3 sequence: CASREGPGYTF. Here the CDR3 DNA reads TGTGCCAGCAGGGAGGGGCCTGGCTACACCTTC.

CDR3 protein: CASSLDRSIEAPYNEQFF. The CDR3 nucleotides read TGTGCCAGCAGCTTAGATCGCAGCATTGAAGCCCCCTACAATGAGCAGTTCTTC. V gene TRBV11-3 combines with J gene TRBJ2-1; no clear D. Germline CDR1 SGHNT, CDR2 YENEEA. The CDR3 has 18 residues. V was clipped by 0 bases and J by 2 bases, with 17 bases between them.

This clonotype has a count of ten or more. DNA of the CDR3: TGCAGCGTGGAGCAGGGTAAAAATGAGCAGTTCTTC. Protein product: CSVEQGKNEQFF. V is TRBV29-1 and J is TRBJ2-1, with a possible D match to TRBD1 (5 bases). Per germline, CDR1 SQVTM and CDR2 ANQGSEA. This CDR3 has 12 residues. V dropped 6 bases and J dropped 7 bases, with 13 bases sitting between them.

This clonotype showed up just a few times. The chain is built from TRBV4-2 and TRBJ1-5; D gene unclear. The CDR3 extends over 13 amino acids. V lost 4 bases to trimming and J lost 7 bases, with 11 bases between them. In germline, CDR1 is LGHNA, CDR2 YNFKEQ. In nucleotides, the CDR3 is TGTGCCAGCAGCCCGCCGCGGGTCCAGCCCCAGCATTTT. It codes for CASSPPRVQPQHF.

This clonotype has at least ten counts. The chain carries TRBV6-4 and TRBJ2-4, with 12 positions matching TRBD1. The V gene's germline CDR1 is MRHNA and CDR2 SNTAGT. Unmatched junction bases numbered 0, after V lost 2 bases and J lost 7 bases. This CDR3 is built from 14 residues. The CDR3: CASSDGTGGNIQYF. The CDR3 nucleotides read TGTGCCAGCAGTGACGGGACAGGGGGCAACATTCAGTACTTC.

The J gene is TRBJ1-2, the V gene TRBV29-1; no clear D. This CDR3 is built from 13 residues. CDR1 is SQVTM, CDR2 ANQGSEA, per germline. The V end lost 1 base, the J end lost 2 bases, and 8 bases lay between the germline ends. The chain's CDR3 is CSVEVGTNYGYTF. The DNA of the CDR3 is TGCAGCGTTGAAGTAGGCACGAACTATGGCTACACCTTC.

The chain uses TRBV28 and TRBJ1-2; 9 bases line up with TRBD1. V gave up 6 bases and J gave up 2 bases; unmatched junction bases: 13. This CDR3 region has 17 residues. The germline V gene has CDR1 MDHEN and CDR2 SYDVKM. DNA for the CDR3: TGTGCCAGCAGACACGCCGACTCCGGGACAGGGAACTATGGCTACACCTTC. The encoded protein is CASRHADSGTGNYGYTF.